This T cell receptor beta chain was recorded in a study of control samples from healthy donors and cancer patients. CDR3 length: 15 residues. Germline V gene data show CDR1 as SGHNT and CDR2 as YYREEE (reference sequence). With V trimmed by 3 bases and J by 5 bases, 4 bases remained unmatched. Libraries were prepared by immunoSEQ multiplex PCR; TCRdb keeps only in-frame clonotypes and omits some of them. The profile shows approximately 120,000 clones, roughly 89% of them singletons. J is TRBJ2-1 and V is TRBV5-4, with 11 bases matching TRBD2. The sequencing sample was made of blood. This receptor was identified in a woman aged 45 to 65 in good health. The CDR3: CASSSLAGEDNEQFF. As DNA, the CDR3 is TGTGCCAGCAGCTCACTAGCGGGAGAGGACAATGAGCAGTTCTTC.